Included here is one T cell receptor (beta chain) sequence, with context. This clonotype was seen repeatedly, ten times or more. The antigen it binds to is not known. The input lacks base qualities; no much larger clone sits a single base away. This entry comes from a study of identical twins listed by TCRdb under 2016. Describing the broader study: To test whether fetal clonotypes persist, this study deep-sequenced TCR alpha and beta repertoires from monozygotic twins, from unrelated adults of various ages, and from cord blood. To rule out contamination, the twin experiments were replicated at different times with different library preparation protocols.

All donors were healthy Caucasians. Three pairs of female monozygotic twins, all aged roughly 18 to 29 years, made up the twin cohort. Peripheral blood mononuclear cells were used as the source from which RNA for TCR libraries was isolated. Trimming takes 3 bases from V and 5 bases from J, and the germline ends sit 5 bases apart. The CDR3 covers 12 residues, taking in both the cysteine and the phenylalanine. CDR3 DNA only is kept here, 36 bases in frame from base 1. Findings and caveats that apply to the study as a whole: Zero-insertion analyses could be partly confounded by invariant T cells such as MAIT and iNKT, although diverse VJ usage argued against such confounding for most clonotypes. Recombination models systematically underestimated out-of-frame TCR alpha sharing in monozygotic twins but agreed with sharing between unrelated individuals. Compared with coincidental sharing between unrelated individuals, out-of-frame TCR alpha sequences shared between twins had an excess of sequences with low generation probability. Abundant cord blood beta clonotypes had fewer insertions, young adult naive repertoires showed a similar but weaker trend, and memory repertoires showed no such trend. A weaker excess of twin sharing was found in beta out-of-frame sequences because the signal-to-noise ratio was lowered by fewer shared sequences. Because the same donors could not be followed over many years, conclusions were based on cross-sectional statistical analysis.

Library prep was done by 5' RACE. Sequencing relied on an Illumina HiSeq 2000. Template switching added a universal primer binding site, and the final cDNA carried a unique molecular identifier that allowed TCR cDNA molecules to be counted accurately. Specific primers in the conserved constant-segment region were used to synthesize first-strand cDNA for the TCR alpha and beta chains. To control for contamination, each cDNA library was double barcoded with a SMART-Mk sample barcode plus Illumina barcodes. Two successive PCR steps introduced TruSeq adapter sequences along with Illumina sample barcodes. The TCR alpha and beta cDNA libraries were sequenced on the Illumina HiSeq platform using custom primers. In the source study's methods: Raw reads were processed with MiGEC to extract unique molecular identifiers, and MiXCR was used to determine CDR3 positions. For each individual, recombination models were inferred using an EM algorithm with the repgenHMM and IGoR tools. The tcR package in R was used for shared clonotype analysis, with sharing normalized by the product of cloneset sizes. To study raw recombination without the effects of thymic and clonal selection, out-of-frame nonproductive sequences were analyzed. TCRdb took the public reads, trimmed them with fastp at Q25, ran MiXCR for clone calling and kept in-frame beta chains. Entries that share a CDR3 protein sequence are merged under the most common genes and DNA. TCRdb's processing, not the authors' own work, is the source of the V and J calls. This sample has about 890,000 distinct CDR3 sequences in its table, and 9% to 15% of those were observed once. About 1.6% of the sample belongs to the ten largest clones.

The sample was also reused in another study, on yellow fever vaccine responses in identical twins. The other study reports the following: According to the authors, in identical twins the way T cells responded to vaccination appeared partly convergent and partly personalized. The study precisely tracked vaccine-responding T cell clones in identical twins.

The sample was PBMCs. This sequence was found in a woman younger than 35 in good health. The chain links TRBV12-3 or TRBV12-4 with TRBJ1-5, with no D gene named confidently. The bases read TGTGCCAGCAGTTTGCATGATCAGCCCCAGCATTTT. Translated, this gives CASSLHDQPQHF.